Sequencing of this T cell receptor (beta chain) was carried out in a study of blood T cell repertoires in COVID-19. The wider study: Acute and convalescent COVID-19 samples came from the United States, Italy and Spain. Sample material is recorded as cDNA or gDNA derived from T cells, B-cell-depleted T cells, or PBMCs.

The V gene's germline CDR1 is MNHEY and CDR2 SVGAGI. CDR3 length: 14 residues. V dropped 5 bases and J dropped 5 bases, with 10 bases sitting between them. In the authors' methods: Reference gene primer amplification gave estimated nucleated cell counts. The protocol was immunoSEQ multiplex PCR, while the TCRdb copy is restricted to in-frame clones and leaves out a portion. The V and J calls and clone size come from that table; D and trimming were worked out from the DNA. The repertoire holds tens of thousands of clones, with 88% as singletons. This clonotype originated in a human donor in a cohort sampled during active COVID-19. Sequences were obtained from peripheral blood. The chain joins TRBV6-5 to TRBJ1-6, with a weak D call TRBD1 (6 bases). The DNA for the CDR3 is TGTGCCAGCAGTACCGGGACAAATAATTCACCCCTCCACTTT. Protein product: CASSTGTNNSPLHF.